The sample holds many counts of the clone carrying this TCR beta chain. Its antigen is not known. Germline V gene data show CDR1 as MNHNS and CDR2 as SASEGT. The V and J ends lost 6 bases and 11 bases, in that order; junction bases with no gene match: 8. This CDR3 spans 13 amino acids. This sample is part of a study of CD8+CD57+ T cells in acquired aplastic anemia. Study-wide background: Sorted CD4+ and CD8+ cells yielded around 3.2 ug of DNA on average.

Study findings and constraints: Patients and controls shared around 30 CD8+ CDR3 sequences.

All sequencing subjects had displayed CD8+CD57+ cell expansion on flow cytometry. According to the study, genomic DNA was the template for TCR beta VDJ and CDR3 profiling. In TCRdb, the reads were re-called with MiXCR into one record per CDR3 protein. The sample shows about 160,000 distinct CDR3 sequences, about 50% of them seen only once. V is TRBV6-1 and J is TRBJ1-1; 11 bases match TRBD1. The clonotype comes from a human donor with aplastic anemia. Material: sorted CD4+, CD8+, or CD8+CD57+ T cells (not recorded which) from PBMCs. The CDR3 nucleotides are TGTGCCAGCAGACGCCGGGACAGGGGGAACGCTTTCTTT. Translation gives CASRRRDRGNAFF.